This TCR beta chain was identified in a study of a mutant IDH1 vaccine in newly diagnosed glioma. Study at large: Beginning 4-6 weeks after radiotherapy alone, or with temozolomide cycles, vaccination took place.

The time point here: week 5, during vaccination. Vaccine doses each comprised 300 ug of mutant IDH1 20-mer peptide, with topical imiquimod. This clone appeared once. Its antigen is currently unknown. Clones were read by immunoSEQ multiplex PCR, and TCRdb kept only the in-frame ones, dropping some. The table includes about 51,000 clones, over 75% detected once. The CDR3 runs 14 residues. Per the germline V gene, CDR1 is SGHTA and CDR2 is FQGNSA. With V trimmed by 5 bases and J by 4 bases, 7 bases remained unmatched. The sample was PBMCs, taken from a glioma patient whose treatment included an IDH1 peptide vaccine. The chain uses TRBV7-2 and TRBJ1-2, with 7 bases aligning to TRBD1. The receptor was derived from a man aged 45-65 years with glioma. CDR3 nucleotide sequence: TGTGCCAGCAGCCGGGACAGCCAACCCTATGGCTACACCTTC. Residues: CASSRDSQPYGYTF.